The clone carrying this T cell receptor beta chain was found a few times. This record comes from a study of post-analysis software for immune sequencing data. Trimming cost V 0 bases and J 8 bases, with 11 bases left between them. The CDR3 runs to 13 residues. CDR1 SGHDT and CDR2 YYEEEE come from the germline V gene. Unique molecular identifiers had been added to the TCR beta cDNA libraries. TCRdb passed the PCR reads through MiXCR, listing each CDR3 protein once. The sample has under 200,000 distinct CDR3 sequences; under 40% are singletons. This chain connects TRBV5-6 to TRBJ1-2; D unclear. The source of this sequence is a girl between 10 and 17 years old with multiple sclerosis. This material consisted of blood, taken after autologous hematopoietic stem cell transplantation. As DNA, the CDR3 is TGTGCCAGCAGCTTGGACCCGGTCTACGGCTACACCTTC. Amino acid sequence: CASSLDPVYGYTF.